What follows are 29 T cell receptor beta chains derived from one specimen sequenced in a study of blood T cell repertoires in COVID-19 (dated by TCRdb to the early 2020s). The protocol used for the library was the immunoSEQ multiplex PCR assay. TCRdb carries this immuneACCESS record with in-frame sequences only. Its versions omit some clonotypes, under half of them owing to an unresolved V gene in the studies checked, with the rest unexplained. The sample profile shows under 35,000 clones; 85% of them were found once. The ten biggest clones cover around 17% of the sample. Sample: peripheral blood. These receptors were obtained from a woman in her fifties or sixties with active COVID-19.

This chain uses TRBV9 with TRBJ2-3; D might be TRBD2 (5 bases). From germline, CDR1 is SGDLS and CDR2 YYNGEE. Trimming stripped 0 bases from V and 3 bases from J, with 17 bases between. The CDR3 spans 17 residues. For the CDR3, the DNA is TGTGCCAGCAGCGTAGCCCCCCGGCTAGCAGATACAGATACGCAGTATTTT. Protein sequence: CASSVAPRLADTDTQYF.

This chain links TRBV27 with TRBJ2-7, with TRBD1 matching 7 bases. Germline lookup yields CDR1 MNHEY and CDR2 SMNVEV (reference sequence). With 0 bases clipped from V and 2 bases from J, the junction kept 4 bases outside the gene matches. This CDR3 spans 15 amino acids. The CDR3 protein is CASSLSGTVAYEQYF. DNA for the CDR3: TGTGCCAGCAGTTTATCCGGGACAGTAGCCTACGAGCAGTACTTC.

The chain combines TRBV5-1 with TRBJ1-2, with 9 positions matching TRBD1. Trimming took 2 bases from V and 4 from J; bases not matched to a gene: 3. The CDR3 consists of 14 residues. Looked up from germline, CDR1 is SGHRS and CDR2 is YFSETQ. The CDR3 sequence: CASSLDRGSYGYTF. CDR3 bases: TGCGCCAGCAGCTTAGACAGGGGGTCCTATGGCTACACCTTC. The entire variable domain, with the rest obtained from reference TRBV5-1 and TRBJ1-2, is as follows: KAGVTQTPRYLIKTRGQQVTLSCSPISGHRSVSWYQQTPGQGLQFLFEYFSETQRNKGNFPGRFSGRQFSNSRSEMNVSTLELGDSALYLCASSLDRGSYGYTFGSGTRLTVV.

The chain combines TRBV5-4 with TRBJ2-5, with 10 bases fitting TRBD2. The CDR3 spans 17 residues. The V segment lost 3 bases and the J segment 4 bases; nucleotides outside the gene matches: 12. Germline V gene data show CDR1 as SGHNT and CDR2 as YYREEE (reference sequence). CDR3 sequence (DNA): TGTGCCAGCAGCTCCGATATGATAGCGGGAGGATCAGAGACCCAGTACTTC. Translation: CASSSDMIAGGSETQYF. Supplemented by reference TRBV5-4 and TRBJ2-5, the full variable domain reads ETGVTQSPTHLIKTRGQQVTLRCSSQSGHNTVSWYQQALGQGPQFIFQYYREEENGRGNFPPRFSGLQFPNYSSELNVNALELDDSALYLCASSSDMIAGGSETQYFGPGTRLLVL.

CDR3 in amino acids: CASSSSRWQYF. Here the CDR3 DNA reads TGTGCCAGCAGCTCCAGTCGATGGCAGTACTTC. The rearrangement uses TRBV2 and TRBJ2-5, with D hard to call. The CDR3 contains 11 residues. V lost 6 bases, J lost 11 bases, and 13 bases lay in between. CDR1 is SNHLY and CDR2 is FYNNEI in the germline V gene.

The chain employs TRBV4-2 and TRBJ1-2; TRBD1 agrees at 9 bases. V trimming: 0 bases; J trimming: 8 bases; junction bases outside the gene matches: 10. Germline V gives CDR1 LGHNA, CDR2 YNFKEQ. This CDR3 is built from 16 residues. CDR3 sequence: CASSQDWGQGTEGYTF. DNA of the CDR3: TGTGCCAGCAGCCAAGATTGGGGACAGGGAACGGAGGGCTACACCTTC.

The chain links TRBV14 to TRBJ1-3; TRBD1 matches 7 bases. Germline CDR1 and CDR2: SGHDN and FVKESK. V shed 2 bases, J shed 2 bases, and the junction held 3 bases outside the gene matches. CDR3 length equals 15 residues. The CDR3 bases are TGTGCCAGCAGCCAATTGCAGGGGGCTGGAAACACCATATATTTT. Its protein product is CASSQLQGAGNTIYF.

The chain is built from TRBV11-1 and TRBJ2-3, with 11 bases matching TRBD2. V shed 5 bases and J 3 bases; nucleotides not matched to a gene: 7. Germline V gene lookup returns CDR1 SGHAT and CDR2 FQDESV (reference sequence). CDR3 length: 16 amino acids. CDR3 nucleotides: TGTGCCAGCAGCACAACCGGGACTAGCGGAACAGATACGCAGTATTTT. It specifies CASSTTGTSGTDTQYF.

This chain joins TRBV5-4 and TRBJ2-1; D is perhaps TRBD1 (6 bases). The CDR3 sequence is 15 residues long. The germline V gene has CDR1 SGHNT and CDR2 YYREEE (reference sequence). V lost 3 bases and J lost 6, with 16 bases in between. CDR3 region: CASSSLVGGSNEQFF. Here the CDR3 DNA reads TGTGCCAGCAGCTCACTAGTAGGGGGTTCCAATGAGCAGTTCTTC.

This clone was seen only once. The rearrangement uses TRBV5-1 and TRBJ2-1; 9 bases fit TRBD1. V was clipped by 4 bases and J by 9 bases; unmatched bases: 2. The CDR3 sequence is 12 residues long. CDR1 and CDR2 from the germline V gene are SGHRS and YFSETQ. CDR3 region: CASSRTGVEQFF. In nucleotides, the CDR3 is TGCGCCAGCAGCAGGACAGGGGTTGAGCAGTTCTTC.

This sequence joins TRBV9 and TRBJ1-1; D gene unclear. Trimming took off 0 bases at V and 6 bases at J, with 15 bases between the two ends. CDR3 length: 15 amino acids. CDR1 and CDR2 from the germline V gene are SGDLS and YYNGEE. DNA for the CDR3: TGTGCCAGCAGCGTAGGAATAGAGGGTATATCTGAAGCTTTCTTT. It codes for CASSVGIEGISEAFF.

The chain employs TRBV7-3 and TRBJ2-2, with 12 bases aligning to TRBD1. The V gene's germline CDR1 is SGHTA and CDR2 FQGTGA. This CDR3 is 15 amino acids long. The trim removed 5 bases at V and 7 bases at J, leaving 5 bases unmatched. The CDR3 protein is CASSQGTGGHGELFF. The CDR3 nucleotides read TGTGCCAGCAGCCAAGGGACAGGGGGCCACGGGGAGCTGTTTTTT.

This chain connects TRBV28 to TRBJ2-2, with 12 bases that match TRBD1. The germline V gene encodes CDR1 MDHEN and CDR2 SYDVKM. The CDR3 loop spans 16 amino acids. Unmatched junction bases numbered 6, after V lost 6 bases and J lost 4 bases. For the CDR3, the DNA is TGTGCCAGCAGACCGGGGACAGGGGGCTTCACCGGGGAGCTGTTTTTT. It yields the protein CASRPGTGGFTGELFF.

CDR3 coding DNA: TGTGCCAGCAGCCCCCTAGCGGGAGGCGACAATGAGCAGTTCTTC. This sequence encodes CASSPLAGGDNEQFF. The chain couples TRBV7-8 to TRBJ2-1, with 11 bases that match TRBD2. After removal of 5 bases from V and 5 bases from J, the junction contained 5 bases not matched to a gene. This CDR3 region has 15 residues. CDR1 is SGHVS, CDR2 FQNEAQ, per germline. The whole variable domain, filled in from reference TRBV7-8 and TRBJ2-1, reads GAGVSQSPRYKVAKRGQDVALRCDPISGHVSLFWYQQALGQGPEFLTYFQNEAQLDKSGLPSDRFFAERPEGSVSTLKIQRTQQEDSAVYLCASSPLAGGDNEQFFGPGTRLTVL.

V gene TRBV28 combines with J gene TRBJ2-3; TRBD2 matches at 9 bases. Germline trimming cut 5 bases from V and 4 bases from J; bases unmatched to any gene: 7. Germline-derived CDR1 and CDR2 are MDHEN and SYDVKM. The CDR3 loop spans 15 amino acids. CDR3 bases: TGTGCCAGCAGTCCAGGACTAGCGCGGGCAGATACGCAGTATTTT. Protein: CASSPGLARADTQYF. The whole variable domain, remainder taken from reference TRBV28 and TRBJ2-3, is DVKVTQSSRYLVKRTGEKVFLECVQDMDHENMFWYRQDPGLGLRLIYFSYDVKMKEKGDIPEGYSVSREKKERFSLILESASTNQTSMYLCASSPGLARADTQYFGPGTRLTVL.

J is TRBJ2-3 and V is TRBV5-1; 12 bases line up with TRBD1. Germline V gene sequence: CDR1 SGHRS, CDR2 YFSETQ. This CDR3 is built from 16 residues. The trim removed 0 bases at V and 6 bases at J, leaving 5 bases unmatched. CDR3 nucleotides: TGCGCCAGCAGCTTGGCCGGGACAGGGGGCGCGGATACGCAGTATTTT. As protein: CASSLAGTGGADTQYF.

This chain uses TRBV15 with TRBJ1-6; 7 bases are a match to TRBD1. Looked up from germline, CDR1 is LNHNV and CDR2 is YYDKDF (reference sequence). This CDR3 is built from 15 residues. The J segment lost 10 bases and the V segment lost 0 bases, leaving 6 bases of the junction unmatched. CDR3: CATSRDPGTVSPLHF. The CDR3 DNA sequence: TGTGCCACCAGCAGAGATCCGGGGACAGTCTCACCCCTCCACTTT.

This chain connects TRBV2 to TRBJ2-5; maybe TRBD1 (8 bases). V lost 7 bases to trimming and J lost 5 bases, with 17 bases between them. CDR1 SNHLY and CDR2 FYNNEI come from the germline V gene. The CDR3 has 14 amino acids. The CDR3 sequence: CASNDRGGLETQYF. The CDR3 DNA follows: TGTGCCAGCAATGACAGGGGAGGGTTGGAGACCCAGTACTTC.

In its sample, this clone was seen a few times. This rearrangement joins TRBV19 to TRBJ1-5; 7 nucleotides match TRBD1. This CDR3 contains 12 residues. Germline assignment: CDR1 LNHDA and CDR2 SQIVND (reference sequence). Trimming took 7 bases from V and 7 from J; bases not matched to a gene: 4. The CDR3 spells CASNDRAQPQHF. The CDR3 DNA reads as TGTGCCAGTAACGACAGGGCGCAGCCCCAGCATTTT. The full variable domain, in which reference TRBV19 and TRBJ1-5 provide the parts outside the CDR3, is DGGITQSPKYLFRKEGQNVTLSCEQNLNHDAMYWYRQDPGQGLRLIYYSQIVNDFQKGDIAEGYSVSREKKESFPLTVTSAQKNPTAFYLCASNDRAQPQHFGDGTRLSIL.

The chain combines TRBV5-1 with TRBJ2-4, with TRBD1 as a possible D gene (6 bases). V lost 4 bases and J lost 1, with 12 bases in between. CDR3 length equals 15 residues. CDR1 is SGHRS and CDR2 is YFSETQ in the germline V gene. For the CDR3, the DNA is TGCGCCAGCAGCATTGGAACAGGGGCCAAAAACATTCAGTACTTC. Residues: CASSIGTGAKNIQYF.

The sample holds a few counts of this clone. V is TRBV11-3 and J is TRBJ2-5; D not certain. V dropped 3 bases and J dropped 5 bases, with 10 bases sitting between them. The CDR3 sequence is 13 residues long. Germline CDR1 reads SGHNT; CDR2 reads YENEEA. As DNA, the CDR3 is TGTGCCAGCAGCTTCAGCTTCGGGGAGACCCAGTACTTC. Translation gives CASSFSFGETQYF.

This rearrangement joins TRBV28 to TRBJ2-2; 9 bases line up with TRBD2. J lost 5 bases, V lost 3 bases, and 16 bases had no gene match. The CDR3 totals 19 residues. The germline CDR1 and CDR2 sequences are MDHEN and SYDVKM. As DNA, the CDR3 is TGTGCCAGCAGTTTTGCGGGGGGGACCGGGACTAGTTTTACCGGGGAGCTGTTTTTT. Translating gives CASSFAGGTGTSFTGELFF.

This rearrangement joins TRBV24-1 to TRBJ2-1; weak D call: TRBD2 (7 bases). The CDR3 runs to 22 residues. V lost 4 bases and J 0 bases, leaving 30 bases between the germline ends. Per the germline V gene, CDR1 is KGHDR and CDR2 is SFDVKD. CDR3 amino acids: CATSDTSRGASRQWTSYNEQFF. The DNA for the CDR3 is TGTGCCACCAGTGACACCAGCCGGGGGGCTAGCCGACAGTGGACCTCCTACAATGAGCAGTTCTTC.

The chain combines TRBV7-9 with TRBJ2-6, with 8 bases identical to TRBD1. The CDR3 length is 21 residues. The V gene end was trimmed by 7 bases and the J gene end by 0 bases; junction bases not matched to a gene: 20. CDR1 is SEHNR and CDR2 is FQNEAQ in the germline V gene (reference sequence). The CDR3 bases are TGTGCCAGCAACAAAATTACCGGGACAGGCAACCATTTCTCTGGGGCCAACGTCCTGACTTTC. Translated: CASNKITGTGNHFSGANVLTF.

The chain joins TRBV28 to TRBJ2-1; 9 bases agree with TRBD1. V was pared by 5 bases and J by 8 bases, with 7 bases of the junction left unmatched. Per germline, CDR1 MDHEN and CDR2 SYDVKM. CDR3 length equals 14 residues. CDR3 DNA: TGTGCCAGCAGTCCCCCGGACAGGGGATATGAGCAGTTCTTC. Amino acids: CASSPPDRGYEQFF. The full variable domain, completed using reference TRBV28 and TRBJ2-1, is DVKVTQSSRYLVKRTGEKVFLECVQDMDHENMFWYRQDPGLGLRLIYFSYDVKMKEKGDIPEGYSVSREKKERFSLILESASTNQTSMYLCASSPPDRGYEQFFGPGTRLTVL.

The rearrangement uses TRBV28 and TRBJ2-5, with 8 positions matching TRBD2. CDR3 length: 18 residues. V gave up 5 bases and J gave up 9 bases; unmatched junction bases: 23. Germline V gives CDR1 MDHEN, CDR2 SYDVKM. The CDR3, as DNA: TGTGCCAGCAGTCCTCCCCGGGGGGGCGGGAGGCCCATTAAGGCCCAGTACTTC. Translated, it gives CASSPPRGGGRPIKAQYF. The full variable domain, with the rest looked up from reference TRBV28 and TRBJ2-5, is DVKVTQSSRYLVKRTGEKVFLECVQDMDHENMFWYRQDPGLGLRLIYFSYDVKMKEKGDIPEGYSVSREKKERFSLILESASTNQTSMYLCASSPPRGGGRPIKAQYFGPGTRLLVL.

The J gene is TRBJ1-5, the V gene TRBV30, with TRBD1 matching over 8 bases. This CDR3 region has 14 residues. J lost 5 bases, V lost 0 bases, and 3 bases had no gene match. Looked up from germline, CDR1 is GTSNPN and CDR2 is SVGIG (reference sequence). The CDR3 DNA follows: TGTGCCTGGAGTGTTGGGACAGGCGATCAGCCCCAGCATTTT. It encodes CAWSVGTGDQPQHF.

The rearrangement uses TRBV6-5 and TRBJ2-2; D ambiguous. Per germline, CDR1 MNHEY and CDR2 SVGAGI. V dropped 8 bases and J dropped 2 bases, with 15 bases sitting between them. This CDR3 region has 15 residues. CDR3 sequence (DNA): TGTGCCAGCGGCGGTCTCGCGGAAAACACCGGGGAGCTGTTTTTT. Amino acids: CASGGLAENTGELFF.

This chain connects TRBV13 to TRBJ2-2, with 9 bases fitting TRBD1. The J segment lost 7 bases and the V segment lost 5 bases, leaving 14 bases of the junction unmatched. CDR3 size: 17 residues. Germline loops: CDR1 PRHDT, CDR2 FYEKMQ (reference sequence). The CDR3 sequence: CASSGHRQGGWGGELFF. The CDR3 bases are TGTGCCAGCAGCGGACACCGACAGGGGGGATGGGGCGGGGAGCTGTTTTTT.